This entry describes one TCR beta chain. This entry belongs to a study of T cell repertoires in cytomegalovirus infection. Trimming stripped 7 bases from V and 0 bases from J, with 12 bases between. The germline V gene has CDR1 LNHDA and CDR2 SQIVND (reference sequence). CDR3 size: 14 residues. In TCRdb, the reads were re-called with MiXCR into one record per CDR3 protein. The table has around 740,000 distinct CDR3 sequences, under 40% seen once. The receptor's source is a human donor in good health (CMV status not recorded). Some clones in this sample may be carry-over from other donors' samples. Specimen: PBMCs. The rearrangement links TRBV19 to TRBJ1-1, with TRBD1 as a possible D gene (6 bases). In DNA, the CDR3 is TGTGCCAGTAAAGCAGGGGCTCTGAACACTGAAGCTTTCTTT. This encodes CASKAGALNTEAFF.